One and the same sample provided the 18 T cell receptor beta chains below, sequenced in a study of shared clonotypes between healthy human individuals (TCRdb year 2020). Library preparation used the immunoSEQ multiplex PCR assay. The clones in this table, taken by TCRdb from immuneACCESS, are in-frame only. Not every clone is retained; where verified, under half of the shortfall comes from an unresolved V gene, and the cause of the rest is unknown. In this sample the table shows some 550,000 clones, almost 97% of which occur a single time. The ten biggest clones cover 0.055% to 0.07% of the sample. The material sequenced was naive CD4+ T cells sorted from blood. The sample's cell subset or site label, decoded: CD45RA+ positively selected. Receptor source: a woman aged 25-40 years in good health.

Written as DNA, the CDR3 is TGTGCCAGTAGTACGGGACAGTACTATGGCTACACCTTC. Protein sequence: CASSTGQYYGYTF. The chain links TRBV19 to TRBJ1-2; 7 bases fit TRBD1. V shed 4 bases and J 3 bases; nucleotides not matched to a gene: 2. The CDR3 loop spans 13 amino acids. Looked up from germline, CDR1 is LNHDA and CDR2 is SQIVND (reference sequence). The full variable domain, its missing parts supplied by reference TRBV19 and TRBJ1-2, is DGGITQSPKYLFRKEGQNVTLSCEQNLNHDAMYWYRQDPGQGLRLIYYSQIVNDFQKGDIAEGYSVSREKKESFPLTVTSAQKNPTAFYLCASSTGQYYGYTFGSGTRLTVV.

This rearrangement joins TRBV28 to TRBJ1-4, with unresolved D. Germline V gene data show CDR1 as MDHEN and CDR2 as SYDVKM. This CDR3 is 12 amino acids long. V shed 6 bases and J shed 14 bases, with 16 bases lying between them. The chain's CDR3 is CASRNLVKKLFF. CDR3 coding DNA: TGTGCCAGCAGAAACCTGGTGAAGAAGCTGTTTTTT.

The V gene is TRBV19, the J gene TRBJ1-4; no clear D. Germline V gene data show CDR1 as LNHDA and CDR2 as SQIVND (reference sequence). The CDR3 has 15 amino acids. The germline V and J ends were trimmed by 6 bases and 4 bases, with 15 bases remaining between them. CDR3 protein: CASSFRGVYNEKLFF. Here the CDR3 DNA reads TGTGCCAGTAGCTTCCGAGGTGTCTATAATGAAAAACTGTTTTTT.

V is TRBV25-1 and J is TRBJ2-7; D perhaps matches TRBD2 (5 bases). V lost 3 bases and J 3 bases, leaving 15 bases between the germline ends. The CDR3 loop spans 15 amino acids. Per germline, CDR1 MGHDK and CDR2 SYGVNS. The CDR3 sequence: CASSDATSEVYEQYF. The CDR3 nucleotides read TGTGCCAGCAGTGACGCGACATCGGAGGTCTACGAGCAGTACTTC.

This chain connects TRBV27 to TRBJ1-2; perhaps TRBD1 as D (6 bases). This CDR3 is built from 13 residues. Germline V CDR1 and CDR2: MNHEY, SMNVEV (reference sequence). With 1 base removed from V and 8 bases from J, the gap between germline ends came to 11 bases. The chain's CDR3 is CASSLWRGEGYTF. The CDR3 DNA reads TGTGCCAGCAGTTTATGGAGGGGGGAAGGCTACACCTTC.

With regard to this clone: This sample also contains other DNA sequences that code for the same CDR3. The genes are TRBV28 and TRBJ2-1; the match to TRBD2 covers 7 bases. Germline trimming cut 3 bases from V and 4 bases from J; bases unmatched to any gene: 3. CDR3 length equals 14 residues. Germline assignment: CDR1 MDHEN and CDR2 SYDVKM. CDR3 region: CASSLGGSYNEQFF. The DNA for the CDR3 is TGTGCCAGCAGTTTGGGCGGGAGTTACAATGAGCAGTTCTTC.

The chain links TRBV13 to TRBJ2-2; 9 positions agree with TRBD2. The CDR3 consists of 17 residues. CDR1 is PRHDT and CDR2 is FYEKMQ in the germline V gene (reference sequence). Unmatched junction bases numbered 12, after V lost 4 bases and J lost 6 bases. CDR3 sequence: CASSSGEREDSAGELFF. CDR3 DNA sequence: TGTGCCAGCAGCTCTGGGGAGCGGGAGGATTCGGCCGGGGAGCTGTTTTTT.

The V and J genes are TRBV5-6 and TRBJ2-5, with D possibly called TRBD1 or TRBD2 (5 bases each). V lost 7 bases to trimming and J lost 1 base, with 11 bases between them. Per germline, CDR1 SGHDT and CDR2 YYEEEE. The CDR3 extends over 13 amino acids. CDR3 DNA sequence: TGTGCCAGCGGGATGGGACCCCAAGAGACCCAGTACTTC. Residues: CASGMGPQETQYF. Full variable domain (missing parts from reference TRBV5-6 and TRBJ2-5): DAGVTQSPTHLIKTRGQQVTLRCSPKSGHDTVSWYQQALGQGPQFIFQYYEEEERQRGNFPDRFSGHQFPNYSSELNVNALLLGDSALYLCASGMGPQETQYFGPGTRLLVL.

Only one count was recorded for this clone. V and J are TRBV7-9 and TRBJ2-1; 10 bases are a match to TRBD2. Trimming cost V 6 bases and J 6 bases; bases outside gene matches: 11. The CDR3 contains 16 residues. Germline V gene sequence: CDR1 SEHNR, CDR2 FQNEAQ (reference sequence). CDR3 region: CASRPSGLAGVNEQFF. The CDR3 DNA reads TGTGCCAGCAGGCCGAGCGGGCTAGCGGGAGTCAATGAGCAGTTCTTC.

This clone was recorded a few times. The CDR3 sequence is CASRGTGSGNGYTF. The CDR3, as DNA: TGTGCCAGCAGGGGGACGGGCTCAGGGAATGGCTACACCTTC. The chain recombines TRBV27 with TRBJ1-2, with D possibly being TRBD1 (5 bases). The ends were cut back, 6 bases at V and 6 bases at J, with 17 bases in the middle. This CDR3 region has 14 residues. CDR1 and CDR2 (germline): MNHEY, SMNVEV (reference sequence).

The chain has TRBV11-2 and TRBJ1-3; perhaps TRBD1 as D (5 bases). Deletions cut 5 bases from V and 0 bases from J, with 8 bases between. The germline CDR1 and CDR2 sequences are SGHAT and FQNNGV. CDR3 length: 14 residues. In DNA form, the CDR3 reads TGTGCCAGCAGCCCCGACAGCTCTGGAAACACCATATATTTT. Translating gives CASSPDSSGNTIYF.

The genes are TRBV19 and TRBJ1-1; D is uncertain. Between the trimmed V and J ends, which lost 7 bases and 5 bases, there was a span of 20 bases. The CDR3 spans 15 residues. Germline lookup yields CDR1 LNHDA and CDR2 SQIVND (reference sequence). The CDR3 region has the DNA TGTGCCAGTAACCCCCAGCGCAGAGAGTATACTGAAGCTTTCTTT. Its translation is CASNPQRREYTEAFF.

The CDR3 nucleotides read TGTGCCAGTACACAGGGGCGAGTTTTTAGTGAGCAGTTCTTC. Translating gives CASTQGRVFSEQFF. The chain uses TRBV2 and TRBJ2-1; TRBD1 aligns across 7 bases. This CDR3 region has 14 residues. CDR1 and CDR2 from the germline V gene are SNHLY and FYNNEI. V gave up 9 bases and J gave up 9 bases; unmatched junction bases: 14.

The chain recombines TRBV7-3 with TRBJ1-4; weak D call: TRBD1 (5 bases). This CDR3 is 17 amino acids long. V shed 6 bases and J shed 1 base, with 18 bases lying between them. Germline-derived CDR1 and CDR2 are SGHTA and FQGTGA. The CDR3 DNA reads as TGTGCCAGCAGGACACGGTGGGGGATCGGAACTAATGAAAAACTGTTTTTT. Its translation: CASRTRWGIGTNEKLFF.

The chain carries TRBV6-8 and TRBJ2-1; 11 bases align to TRBD2. This CDR3 region has 17 residues. Germline trimming cut 10 bases from V and 5 bases from J; bases unmatched to any gene: 16. CDR1 and CDR2 from the germline V gene are MNHGY and SAAAGT. CDR3 nucleotide sequence: TGTGCCATATTATCGGGTATAGCGGGAGGGGCGAACAATGAGCAGTTCTTC. Translation gives CAILSGIAGGANNEQFF.

This clone was seen only once. CDR3 residues: CASSEAGTGHTEAFF. The CDR3, as DNA: TGTGCCAGCAGTGAAGCCGGGACGGGGCACACTGAAGCTTTCTTT. The J gene is TRBJ1-1, the V gene TRBV6-1, with D possibly matching TRBD1 (5 bases). V was clipped by 0 bases and J by 3 bases, with 11 bases between them. CDR1 MNHNS and CDR2 SASEGT come from the germline V gene. The CDR3 contains 15 residues.

V is TRBV10-3 and J is TRBJ2-1, with unresolved D. V was cut by 2 bases and J by 5 bases, with 25 bases left in between. The CDR3 is made up of 19 amino acids. CDR1 and CDR2 from the germline V gene are ENHRY and SYGVKD. The CDR3 DNA reads as TGTGCCATCAGTGAGCCCGACCCCCGGGTAGGTTGGTATCACAATGAGCAGTTCTTC. Its translation is CAISEPDPRVGWYHNEQFF.

V is TRBV28 and J is TRBJ1-1, with TRBD1 identical over 8 bases. V was clipped by 4 bases and J by 5 bases; unmatched bases: 15. The germline V gene encodes CDR1 MDHEN and CDR2 SYDVKM. The CDR3 length is 17 residues. CDR3 region: CASSSDRGKRVWTEAFF. The CDR3 DNA sequence: TGTGCCAGCAGTTCCGACAGGGGAAAACGAGTATGGACTGAAGCTTTCTTT.